This T cell receptor (beta chain) was captured in a study of beta chain features in type 1 diabetes. Per donor, one heparinised blood draw averaged around 110 mL. Expressed TCRB transcripts got sequenced, as all isolated RNA was reverse transcribed. Measured with immunoSEQ multiplex PCR; TCRdb has only the in-frame clones, and not every one. The data contain 500,000 to 700,000 clones, around 15% of them seen just once; the ten biggest clones take up under 0.095%. The sequence was collected from a man aged 18 to 29 in good health. Sequencing was done on a sample of naive CD4+ T cells from blood.

The chain's CDR3 is CSVPGQGSTDTQYF. The DNA of the CDR3 is TGCAGCGTCCCCGGACAGGGGAGCACAGATACGCAGTATTTT. The chain links TRBV29-1 to TRBJ2-3; 9 bases fit TRBD1. The CDR3 length is 14 residues. V was clipped by 6 bases and J by 0 bases; unmatched bases: 4. In germline, CDR1 is SQVTM, CDR2 ANQGSEA.